This T cell receptor beta chain was identified during a study of regulatory T cells in long-lasting Graves disease. This clonotype was detected a few times. Described time point: newly diagnosed GD, antithyroid drugs for less than 3 months. RNA isolated from PBMCs was used to make the TCR library. Both iRepertoire HTBI primers and Arm-PCR of CDR3 regions were used to build the TCR beta libraries. MiXCR, applied by TCRdb to the multiplex PCR reads, yields one record per CDR3 protein. Among 410,000 or so distinct CDR3 sequences listed, around 14% were seen once. These data were likewise used in another study, on T cells in Graves' hyperthyroidism and ophthalmopathy.

This TCR came from a woman aged 25 to 39 with Graves disease. The sample in question was peripheral blood mononuclear cells (PBMCs), obtained at new diagnosis, from a patient treated with antithyroid drugs.

DNA of the CDR3: TGTGCCATCAGTCACCCCGGGAGGAGTCAGCCCCAGCATTTT. Protein sequence: CAISHPGRSQPQHF. The J gene is TRBJ1-5, the V gene TRBV10-3; D is unclear. The V gene's germline CDR1 is ENHRY and CDR2 SYGVKD. Trimming stripped 5 bases from V and 6 bases from J, with 14 bases between. The CDR3 length is 14 residues.